This is a list of T cell receptor beta chains from one sample in a study of PD-L1 blockade in urothelial cancer. Here immunoSEQ multiplex PCR was the method, and the copy in TCRdb shows in-frame clones only, minus some. The repertoire holds 37,000 or so clones, with about 80% as singletons. The specimen comprised PBMCs, sampled around atezolizumab (anti-PD-L1) treatment. The receptors originated from a man aged 55 to 70 with urothelial cancer. The CDR3 runs from the conserved cysteine through the conserved F or W. Each record gives: clone size, D gene, J gene, V gene, CDR3 DNA, CDR3 protein. D genes are given only for firm matches. Clone size appears in some rows only: once, few, many, or a class for an expanded clone.

>-|TRBD1|TRBJ1-2|TRBV10-3
TGTGCCATCAGCCAGGGACAGGGAAACTATGGCTACACCTTC
CAISQGQGNYGYTF
>once|-|TRBJ2-7|TRBV9
TGTGCCAGCAGCCGAGCCCACGAGCAGTACTTC
CASSRAHEQYF
>-|TRBD2|TRBJ2-5|TRBV7-2
TGTGCCAGCAGACATACCGGGACTAGCGGGAGGGCCAGAGAGACCCAGTACTTC
CASRHTGTSGRARETQYF
>-|TRBD2|TRBJ2-5|TRBV12-5
TGTGCTAGTGGTAGGAGCGGGGTCCAAGAGACCCAGTACTTC
CASGRSGVQETQYF
>-|TRBD1|TRBJ1-4|TRBV2
TGTGCCAGCAGTGAAGTCAGGGGGCAACTGTTTTTT
CASSEVRGQLFF
>-|TRBD1|TRBJ1-3|TRBV14
TGTGCCAGCAGCCAGGTGACAGGGACTGGAAACACCATATATTTT
CASSQVTGTGNTIYF
>-|TRBD2|TRBJ2-5|TRBV2
TGTGCCAGCAGGGGGACTAGCGGGAGGCGAGAGACCCAGTACTTC
CASRGTSGRRETQYF
>-|-|TRBJ2-1|TRBV7-6
TGTGCCAGCAGCCAGCGCGGCGGGACTTACAATGAGCAGTTCTTC
CASSQRGGTYNEQFF
>few|TRBD1|TRBJ1-6|TRBV5-5
TGTGCCAGCAGCGGCGGACAGGTTCAGCGCTATAATTCACCCCTCCACTTT
CASSGGQVQRYNSPLHF
>once|TRBD1|TRBJ2-2|TRBV5-6
TGTGCCAGCAGCCCAGAGGGCAGGGGGATTGCGGGGGAGCTGTTTTTT
CASSPEGRGIAGELFF
>-|TRBD2|TRBJ2-1|TRBV7-2
TGTGCCAGCACCCTCGGACTAGCGATCCATGAGCAGTTCTTC
CASTLGLAIHEQFF
>-|-|TRBJ1-1|TRBV5-6
TGTGCCAGCCGGAAAACAGGTTTCACTGAAGCTTTCTTT
CASRKTGFTEAFF
>-|TRBD1|TRBJ2-7|TRBV18
TGTGCCAGCTCACCCGAGACAGGGAACGAGCAGTACTTC
CASSPETGNEQYF
>-|TRBD1|TRBJ2-7|TRBV15
TGTGCCACCAGCAGAGATGAGTATGGGACAGGGAGCTACGAGCAGTACTTC
CATSRDEYGTGSYEQYF
>-|TRBD1|TRBJ1-2|TRBV6-6
TGTGCCAGCAGTTACTCGAACGGCAGGGGGTCTGGCTACACCTTC
CASSYSNGRGSGYTF
>-|-|TRBJ1-2|TRBV2
TGTGCCAGCCCTACTAAGACAGTTAACTATGGCTACACCTTC
CASPTKTVNYGYTF
>-|TRBD1|TRBJ1-6|TRBV6-6
TGTGCCAGCAAAGGACAGGGGTATAATTCACCCCTCCACTTT
CASKGQGYNSPLHF
>-|-|TRBJ2-1|TRBV10-3
TGTGCCATCAGCCCTCGACTGGGGAGCTCCTACAATGAGCAGTTCTTC
CAISPRLGSSYNEQFF
>-|-|TRBJ2-1|TRBV7-9
TGTGCCAGCAGCTTAACCAGATCCCTCTACAATGAGCAGTTCTTC
CASSLTRSLYNEQFF
>few|-|TRBJ2-7|TRBV27
TGTGCCAGCAGCCCCCGGCTAGCGCTATACGAGCAGTACTTC
CASSPRLALYEQYF
>-|TRBD2|TRBJ2-7|TRBV14
TGTGCCAGCAGCCTTGGACTAGCGGGGTTCTACGAGCAGTACTTC
CASSLGLAGFYEQYF
>once|TRBD2|TRBJ2-7|TRBV4-3
TGCGCCAGCAGCCGGGCGGGAGGGGAATACGAGCAGTACTTC
CASSRAGGEYEQYF
>-|-|TRBJ2-3|TRBV30
TGTGCCTGGAGTCTTGGGCAGGGGAACGCAGATACGCAGTATTTT
CAWSLGQGNADTQYF
>-|-|TRBJ2-5|TRBV29-1
TGCAGCGTCGTCAGGGATCAAGAGACCCAGTACTTC
CSVVRDQETQYF
>-|TRBD1|TRBJ2-1|TRBV28
TGTGCCAGCAGTTTAAGACAGGGGCGCCCCAATGAGCAGTTCTTC
CASSLRQGRPNEQFF
>few|TRBD1|TRBJ1-2|TRBV5-4
TGTGCCAGCAGATCAGGCCGGGACAGGGTATTCTATGGCTACACCTTC
CASRSGRDRVFYGYTF
>once|-|TRBJ2-1|TRBV11-3
TGTGCCAGCAGCTTAGAGGACGACAGGCAGTTCTTC
CASSLEDDRQFF